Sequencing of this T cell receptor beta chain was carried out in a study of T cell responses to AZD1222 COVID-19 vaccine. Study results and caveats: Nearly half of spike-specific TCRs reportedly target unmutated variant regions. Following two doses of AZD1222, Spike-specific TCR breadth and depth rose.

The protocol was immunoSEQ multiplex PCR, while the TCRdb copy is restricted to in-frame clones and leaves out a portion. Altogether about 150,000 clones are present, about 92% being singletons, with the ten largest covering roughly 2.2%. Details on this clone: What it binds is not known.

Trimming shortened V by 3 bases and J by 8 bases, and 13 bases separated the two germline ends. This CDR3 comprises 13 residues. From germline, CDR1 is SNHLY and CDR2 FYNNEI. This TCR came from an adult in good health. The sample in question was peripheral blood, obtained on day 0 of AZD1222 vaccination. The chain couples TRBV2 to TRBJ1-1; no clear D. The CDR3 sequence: CASSESGFPEAFF. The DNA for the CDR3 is TGTGCCAGCAGTGAGTCTGGGTTTCCCGAAGCTTTCTTT.